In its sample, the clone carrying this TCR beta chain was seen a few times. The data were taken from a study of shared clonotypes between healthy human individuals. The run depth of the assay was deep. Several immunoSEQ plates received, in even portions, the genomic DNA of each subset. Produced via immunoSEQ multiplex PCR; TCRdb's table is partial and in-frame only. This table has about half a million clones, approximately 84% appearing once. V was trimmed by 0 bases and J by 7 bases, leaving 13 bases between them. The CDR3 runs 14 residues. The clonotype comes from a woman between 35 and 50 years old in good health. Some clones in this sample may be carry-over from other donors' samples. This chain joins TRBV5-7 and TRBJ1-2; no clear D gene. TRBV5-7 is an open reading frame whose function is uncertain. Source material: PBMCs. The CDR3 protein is CASSLGPGWSGYTF. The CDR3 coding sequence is TGTGCCAGCAGCTTGGGCCCGGGTTGGAGTGGCTACACCTTC.